A single sample is the source of the 20 T cell receptor beta chains below, sequenced in a study of blood T cell repertoires in COVID-19. Sequencing was performed with immunoSEQ multiplex PCR; in TCRdb, only in-frame clones are kept and a portion is missing. The profile shows 400,000 or so clones, 80% to 90% of them singletons. Material: peripheral blood. Receptors were obtained from a man between 18 and 29 years old with COVID-19, enrolled during active disease.

V is TRBV4-1 and J is TRBJ2-5, with D perhaps matching TRBD1 (5 bases). V was clipped by 4 bases and J by 4 bases, with 10 bases between them. Germline lookup yields CDR1 MGHRA and CDR2 YSYEKL. The CDR3 extends over 13 amino acids. The CDR3 DNA reads TGCGCCAGCAGCCTCAGGACATCAGAGACCCAGTACTTC. Amino acids: CASSLRTSETQYF.

The chain has TRBV7-8 and TRBJ2-5, with TRBD1 matching 7 bases. This CDR3 is 13 amino acids long. The germline gives CDR1 SGHVS, CDR2 FQNEAQ. Trimming removed 5 bases from V and 3 bases from J; junction bases left unmatched: 3. CDR3 residues: CASSVGTEETQYF. For the CDR3, the DNA is TGTGCCAGCAGCGTCGGGACAGAAGAGACCCAGTACTTC.

Of note for this clone: The identical CDR3 is also encoded by other nucleotide sequences in the sample. CDR3 amino acids: CSVRGDTQYF. The CDR3 nucleotides are TGCAGCGTTAGGGGGGATACGCAGTATTTT. The chain employs TRBV29-1 and TRBJ2-3; tentative D call: TRBD1 (6 bases). The CDR3 is 10 amino acids. Germline CDR1 SQVTM, CDR2 ANQGSEA. V lost 5 bases, J lost 6 bases, and 6 bases lay in between.

This chain joins TRBV6-5 and TRBJ2-7, with a possible D match to TRBD1 (7 bases). V lost 2 bases, J lost 2 bases, and 13 bases lay in between. Germline V gives CDR1 MNHEY, CDR2 SVGAGI. There are 15 residues in the CDR3. The CDR3 loop reads CASSYHQGGTYEQYF. The DNA of the CDR3 is TGTGCCAGCAGTTACCACCAGGGGGGCACCTACGAGCAGTACTTC.

This chain links TRBV11-3 with TRBJ1-3; tentatively, D is TRBD1 (6 bases). The V gene's germline CDR1 is SGHNT and CDR2 YENEEA. This CDR3 spans 14 amino acids. Trimming shortened V by 5 bases and J by 2 bases, and 10 bases separated the two germline ends. Written as DNA, the CDR3 is TGTGCCAGCAGCGACGGACAGCCTGGAAACACCATATATTTT. Protein product: CASSDGQPGNTIYF.

This clone has only a few counts. The CDR3 here is CASSEVKGDVDIQYF. The CDR3 DNA is TGTGCCAGCAGTGAAGTAAAAGGGGATGTGGACATTCAGTACTTC. The genes are TRBV6-1 and TRBJ2-4, with D possibly TRBD1 on 5 matching bases. V was trimmed by 1 base and J by 8 bases, leaving 15 bases between them. The CDR3 runs to 15 residues. Per germline, CDR1 MNHNS and CDR2 SASEGT.

The chain is built from TRBV3-1 (or the pseudogene TRBV3-2) and TRBJ2-5; TRBD2 aligns across 13 bases. CDR3 length: 18 amino acids. CDR1 is LGHDT and CDR2 is YNNKEL in the germline V gene (reference sequence). V shed 1 base, J shed 2 bases, and the junction held 7 bases outside the gene matches. The CDR3 is CASSQGTSGGVGQETQYF. In nucleotides, the CDR3 is TGTGCCAGCAGCCAAGGGACTAGCGGGGGCGTGGGGCAAGAGACCCAGTACTTC.

The chain joins TRBV11-2 to TRBJ2-1, with 8 bases fitting TRBD2. Germline V gives CDR1 SGHAT, CDR2 FQNNGV. The CDR3 spans 16 residues. V dropped 4 bases and J dropped 6; count of bases not matched to a gene: 11. CDR3 amino acids: CASSSISGGFGNEQFF. DNA of the CDR3: TGTGCCAGCAGCTCGATAAGCGGGGGCTTCGGCAATGAGCAGTTCTTC.

This rearrangement joins TRBV7-5 to TRBJ2-1; the listed D gene, TRBD2, was not tested against the DNA. TRBV7-5 is deemed a pseudogene. The CDR3 contains 16 residues. CDR3 protein: CVRSLEDFYLWNEQFF. Here the CDR3 DNA reads TGTGTCAGAAGCTTAGAAGACTTCTACCTGTGGAATGAGCAGTTCTTC.

In its sample, this clone was seen a few times. The J gene is TRBJ1-6, the V gene TRBV4-2, with no clear D. CDR1 and CDR2 (germline): LGHNA, YNFKEQ. The CDR3 totals 14 residues. Trimming shortened V by 0 bases and J by 8 bases, and 8 bases separated the two germline ends. CDR3 amino acids: CASSQDRDYSPLHF. The CDR3 DNA is TGTGCCAGCAGCCAAGATCGAGACTATTCACCCCTCCACTTT.

The gene calls are TRBV6-2 or TRBV6-3 and TRBJ2-7, with D possibly TRBD2 on 6 matching bases. The V end was cut by 6 bases, the J end by 4 bases, with 10 bases between. Germline loops: CDR1 MNHEY, CDR2 SVGEGT. The CDR3 contains 12 residues. CDR3 coding DNA: TGTGCCAGCAGCTTCGGAGGGTACGAGCAGTACTTC. This gives the protein CASSFGGYEQYF.

This clone showed up just a few times. J is TRBJ1-4 and V is TRBV5-1; D remains ambiguous. Deletions cut 4 bases from V and 12 bases from J, with 16 bases between. The CDR3 extends over 13 amino acids. Germline CDR1 reads SGHRS; CDR2 reads YFSETQ. CDR3 sequence: CASSPDGEGELFF. Here the CDR3 DNA reads TGCGCCAGCAGCCCGGACGGGGAGGGAGAACTGTTTTTT.

This chain uses TRBV7-9 with TRBJ2-3; 12 bases align to TRBD2. Germline loops: CDR1 SEHNR, CDR2 FQNEAQ (reference sequence). With V trimmed by 5 bases and J by 0 bases, 3 bases remained unmatched. CDR3 length equals 16 residues. The CDR3 coding sequence is TGTGCCAGCAGCCATGGACTAGCGGGGAGCACAGATACGCAGTATTTT. Residues: CASSHGLAGSTDTQYF. Variable domain in full (rest from reference TRBV7-9 and TRBJ2-3): DTGVSQNPRHKITKRGQNVTFRCDPISEHNRLYWYRQTLGQGPEFLTYFQNEAQLEKSRLLSDRFSAERPKGSFSTLEIQRTEQGDSAMYLCASSHGLAGSTDTQYFGPGTRLTVL.

The chain recombines TRBV5-5 with TRBJ1-1; 9 positions match TRBD1. Germline-derived CDR1 and CDR2 are SGHKS and YYEKEE (reference sequence). CDR3 length equals 15 residues. With V trimmed by 4 bases and J by 2 bases, 6 bases remained unmatched. In DNA, the CDR3 is TGTGCCAGCAGCGCCTTACAGGGGGCAAACACTGAAGCTTTCTTT. Its translation: CASSALQGANTEAFF.

V gene TRBV4-1 combines with J gene TRBJ1-5; D gene ambiguous. Germline V lookup: CDR1 MGHRA, CDR2 YSYEKL. Trimming took 2 bases from V and 3 from J, leaving 14 bases between them. CDR3 length: 16 amino acids. DNA of the CDR3: TGCGCCAGCAGCCAACCGCCGGGTTCGGCCAATCAGCCCCAGCATTTT. This codes for CASSQPPGSANQPQHF.

The chain combines TRBV3-1 (or the pseudogene TRBV3-2) with TRBJ2-7, with 7 bases matching TRBD2. Losses at the gene ends were 4 bases for V and 2 bases for J; bases not matched to a gene: 5. Germline V gene data show CDR1 as LGHDT and CDR2 as YNNKEL (reference sequence). CDR3 length: 14 residues. CDR3 residues: CASSRQRGPYEQYF. In nucleotides, the CDR3 is TGTGCCAGCAGCCGGCAGCGGGGCCCCTACGAGCAGTACTTC.

This sequence joins TRBV3-1 (or the pseudogene TRBV3-2) and TRBJ1-2; possibly TRBD1 for D (6 bases). This CDR3 is built from 14 residues. Germline V gene data show CDR1 as LGHDT and CDR2 as YNNKEL (reference sequence). V was trimmed by 4 bases and J by 8 bases, leaving 17 bases between them. This CDR3 is CASSPREGVYGYTF. The DNA of the CDR3 is TGTGCCAGCAGCCCGCGGGAGGGGGTTTACGGCTACACCTTC.

The CDR3 DNA reads as TGTGCCAGCAGCGGACTAGCGGAAGGGGATGAGCAGTTCTTC. It specifies CASSGLAEGDEQFF. The V call is TRBV7-9, the J call TRBJ2-1, with 10 bases fitting TRBD2. The CDR3 extends over 14 amino acids. V trimming: 5 bases; J trimming: 8 bases; junction bases outside the gene matches: 6. Germline-derived CDR1 and CDR2 are SEHNR and FQNEAQ (reference sequence).

This clone was detected once. The chain employs TRBV2 and TRBJ1-2, with TRBD1 matching over 7 bases. Trimming cost V 7 bases and J 0 bases; bases outside gene matches: 14. CDR3 length equals 17 residues. CDR1 and CDR2 (germline): SNHLY, FYNNEI. CDR3 protein: CASIIRQGELTNYGYTF. The CDR3 DNA is TGTGCCAGCATTATAAGACAGGGAGAATTAACTAACTATGGCTACACCTTC.

This chain connects TRBV4-1 to TRBJ2-1; a possible D gene is TRBD2 (6 bases). The V gene's germline CDR1 is MGHRA and CDR2 YSYEKL. V was trimmed by 3 bases and J by 8 bases, leaving 11 bases between them. The CDR3 is 13 amino acids. CDR3 protein: CASSQGTLDEQFF. The CDR3 DNA is TGCGCCAGCAGCCAGGGGACTCTGGATGAGCAGTTCTTC.